The 3 T cell receptor beta chains below all came from one sample that was sequenced in a study of T cells in Graves' hyperthyroidism and ophthalmopathy. Authors of the study amplified TCR beta CDR3 regions from RNA transcripts. The HTBI primer set was used in a first-round RT-PCR of the TCR CDR3. TCRdb reanalysed the multiplex PCR reads using MiXCR and keeps one entry per CDR3 protein. The sample carries 380,000 or so distinct CDR3 sequences, roughly 14% recorded once. Sequencing input: blood. The receptors here all came from a man aged 30-40 years with Graves' hyperthyroidism that later progressed to Graves' ophthalmopathy.

Comment on this clonotype: This may be a read error: a much more frequent sequence differs by one nucleotide. The chain employs TRBV5-1 and TRBJ1-1; weak D call: TRBD1 (5 bases). V lost 3 bases and J lost 6, with 18 bases in between. This CDR3 spans 15 amino acids. The germline V gene has CDR1 SGHRS and CDR2 YFSETQ. The chain's CDR3 is CASSWRSPRGAEAFF. CDR3 coding DNA: TGCGCCAGCAGCTGGAGGTCTCCTCGGGGCGCTGAAGCTTTCTTT.

This clonotype has a count of ten or more. This chain uses TRBV3-1 with TRBJ1-6; D unclear. Germline V CDR1 and CDR2: LGHDT, YNNKEL (reference sequence). The germline V and J ends were trimmed by 5 bases and 10 bases, with 9 bases remaining between them. CDR3 size: 12 residues. CDR3: CASSNGGSPLHF. The CDR3 nucleotides read TGTGCCAGCAGCAACGGTGGATCACCCCTCCACTTT. Together with reference TRBV3-1 and TRBJ1-6, the CDR3 gives the full variable domain: DTAVSQTPKYLVTQMGNDKSIKCEQNLGHDTMYWYKQDSKKFLKIMFSYNNKELIINETVPNRFSPKSPDKAHLNLHINSLELGDSAVYFCASSNGGSPLHFGNGTRLTVT.

At least ten counts were recorded for this clonotype. The rearrangement uses TRBV2 and TRBJ1-5; D is possibly TRBD1 (6 bases). The CDR3 spans 14 residues. From germline, CDR1 is SNHLY and CDR2 FYNNEI. V was cut by 5 bases and J by 6 bases, with 14 bases left in between. As DNA, the CDR3 is TGTGCCAGCAGTAGGGGGGGCGTGGGTCAGCCCCAGCATTTT. The encoded protein is CASSRGGVGQPQHF.